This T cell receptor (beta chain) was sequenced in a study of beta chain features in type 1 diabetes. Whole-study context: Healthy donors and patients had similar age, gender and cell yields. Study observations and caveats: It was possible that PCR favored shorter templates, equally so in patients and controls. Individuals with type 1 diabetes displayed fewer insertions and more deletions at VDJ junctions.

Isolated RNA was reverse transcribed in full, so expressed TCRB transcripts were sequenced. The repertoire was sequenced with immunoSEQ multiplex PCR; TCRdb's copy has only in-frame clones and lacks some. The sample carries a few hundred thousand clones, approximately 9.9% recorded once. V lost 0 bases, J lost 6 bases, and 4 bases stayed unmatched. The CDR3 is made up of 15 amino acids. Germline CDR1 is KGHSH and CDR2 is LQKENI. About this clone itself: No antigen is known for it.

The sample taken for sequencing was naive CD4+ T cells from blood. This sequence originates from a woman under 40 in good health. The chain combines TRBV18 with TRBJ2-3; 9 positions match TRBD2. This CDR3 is CASSPPAGGPDTQYF. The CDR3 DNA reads TGTGCCAGCTCACCACCGGCGGGGGGGCCGGATACGCAGTATTTT.